This TCR beta chain was sequenced for a study of beta chain features in type 1 diabetes. Study outcomes and limitations: TCRB repertoires of naive, central memory and Treg cells appeared more similar among patients than among healthy donors. Shorter templates may be favored by PCR, equally so in patients and controls. TCRB CDR3s were moderately but significantly shorter in Type 1 diabetes patients in all four CD4+ subsets.

V gave up 2 bases and J gave up 4 bases, with 21 bases separating them. The CDR3 runs to 18 residues. Germline CDR1 and CDR2: LGHNA and YSLEER. This clone was counted only a few times. Its antigen is not identified. TCRB transcripts that were expressed got sequenced, as all of the isolated RNA had been reverse transcribed. Sequencing used immunoSEQ multiplex PCR; TCRdb keeps in-frame clones, though not all of them. The data hold more than 95,000 clones, with 17% observed a single time. Specimen: central memory CD4+ T cells from blood. The receptor's source is a man younger than 30 with type 1 diabetes. The J gene is TRBJ2-1, the V gene TRBV4-3; the D gene is possibly TRBD2 (6 bases). CDR3 region: CASSQRASSPGGYNEQFF. Here the CDR3 DNA reads TGCGCCAGCAGCCAAAGAGCCTCATCGCCCGGGGGATACAATGAGCAGTTCTTC.